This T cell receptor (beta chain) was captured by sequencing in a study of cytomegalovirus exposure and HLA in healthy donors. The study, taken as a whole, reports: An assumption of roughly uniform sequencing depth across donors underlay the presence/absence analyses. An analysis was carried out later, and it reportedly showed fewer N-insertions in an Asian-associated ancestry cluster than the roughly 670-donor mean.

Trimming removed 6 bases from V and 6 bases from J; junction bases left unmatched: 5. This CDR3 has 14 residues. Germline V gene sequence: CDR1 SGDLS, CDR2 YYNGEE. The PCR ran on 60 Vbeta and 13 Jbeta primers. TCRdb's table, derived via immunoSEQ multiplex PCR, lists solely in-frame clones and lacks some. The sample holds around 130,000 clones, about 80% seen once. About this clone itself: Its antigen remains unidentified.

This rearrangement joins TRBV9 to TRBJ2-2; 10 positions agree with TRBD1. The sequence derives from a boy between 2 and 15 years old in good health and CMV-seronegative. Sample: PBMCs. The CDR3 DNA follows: TGTGCCAGCACCCCGGGGACAGGGGCCGGGGAGCTGTTTTTT. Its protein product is CASTPGTGAGELFF.